One and the same sample provided the 27 T cell receptor beta chains below, sequenced in a study of blood T cell repertoires in COVID-19 (dated by TCRdb to 2019 to 2021). Libraries were prepared through the immunoSEQ multiplex PCR assay. This immuneACCESS table, as held by TCRdb, lists in-frame sequences with V and J called but not all clones. Of the missing ones, under half trace to an unresolved V gene in checked studies; the others have no known cause. Across this sample there are over 55,000 clones, with around three quarters seen only once. Roughly 36% of the sample lies in the top ten. The sequenced sample was peripheral blood. All receptors derive from a woman aged 70-85 years with acute or convalescent COVID-19.

The gene calls are TRBV6-1 and TRBJ2-7; D remains unclear. The germline V gene has CDR1 MNHNS and CDR2 SASEGT. This CDR3 has 13 residues. The ends were cut back, 3 bases at V and 0 bases at J, with 6 bases in the middle. The CDR3 here is CASSETVSYEQYF. The CDR3 DNA sequence: TGTGCCAGCAGTGAGACTGTCTCCTACGAGCAGTACTTC.

The V gene is TRBV5-1, the J gene TRBJ1-5; a possible D gene is TRBD1 (5 bases). Germline V gives CDR1 SGHRS, CDR2 YFSETQ. Trimming removed 1 base at V and 6 bases at J, with 14 bases between. The CDR3 consists of 15 residues. The CDR3 sequence is CASSLMGLHGQPQHF. Written as DNA, the CDR3 is TGCGCCAGCAGCTTGATGGGACTTCACGGTCAGCCCCAGCATTTT.

V and J are TRBV7-9 and TRBJ2-7; maybe TRBD1 (5 bases). Trimming removed 5 bases from V and 1 base from J, with 9 bases in between. In germline, CDR1 is SEHNR, CDR2 FQNEAQ (reference sequence). CDR3 length: 13 residues. CDR3 nucleotides: TGTGCCAGCAGCCTCGACAGTTCCTACGAGCAGTACTTC. As protein: CASSLDSSYEQYF.

The chain recombines TRBV2 with TRBJ2-2; 8 nucleotides align to TRBD1. CDR3 size: 15 residues. V trimming: 3 bases; J trimming: 1 base; junction bases outside the gene matches: 1. CDR1 is SNHLY, CDR2 FYNNEI, per germline. The CDR3 sequence is CASSDRGRNTGELFF. CDR3 sequence (DNA): TGTGCCAGCAGTGACAGGGGGCGGAACACCGGGGAGCTGTTTTTT.

The chain uses TRBV5-6 and TRBJ2-2; weak D call: TRBD1 (5 bases). Germline values: CDR1 SGHDT, CDR2 YYEEEE. The CDR3 has 14 residues. V lost 4 bases to trimming and J lost 2 bases, with 9 bases between them. The DNA for the CDR3 is TGTGCCAGCAGCGGGGCAGAAAACACCGGGGAGCTGTTTTTT. This gives the protein CASSGAENTGELFF.

The J gene is TRBJ1-6, the V gene TRBV28; tentative D call: TRBD1 (6 bases). The CDR3 is 11 residues long. CDR1 and CDR2 from the germline V gene are MDHEN and SYDVKM. V shed 6 bases and J shed 14 bases, with 11 bases lying between them. CDR3 DNA sequence: TGTGCCAGCAGCTCAGGGGTAACCCTCCACTTT. It translates to CASSSGVTLHF.

The rearrangement uses TRBV28 and TRBJ2-3, with D perhaps TRBD2 (6 bases). CDR3 size: 14 residues. Trimming took 6 bases from V and 2 from J, leaving 12 bases between them. Germline CDR1 reads MDHEN; CDR2 reads SYDVKM. The CDR3 nucleotides are TGTGCCAGCAGAAAAACTAGCTCCACAGATACGCAGTATTTT. Amino acids: CASRKTSSTDTQYF.

The J gene is TRBJ1-1, the V gene TRBV9; 7 bases map to TRBD1. V lost 3 bases, J lost 3 bases, and 5 bases stayed unmatched. This CDR3 has 14 residues. Germline CDR1 reads SGDLS; CDR2 reads YYNGEE. The CDR3 spells CASSGGGQDTEAFF. The DNA of the CDR3 is TGTGCCAGCAGCGGGGGAGGACAGGACACTGAAGCTTTCTTT.

V gene TRBV2 combines with J gene TRBJ1-2; 7 positions agree with TRBD1. V was clipped by 7 bases and J by 0 bases; unmatched bases: 5. Germline V lookup: CDR1 SNHLY, CDR2 FYNNEI. This CDR3 is built from 14 residues. CDR3 region: CASTLGQSNYGYTF. The CDR3 region has the DNA TGTGCCAGCACCCTGGGACAGTCTAACTATGGCTACACCTTC.

The sample holds one count of this clone. This chain joins TRBV15 and TRBJ2-1; D is possibly TRBD2 (6 bases). From germline, CDR1 is LNHNV and CDR2 YYDKDF (reference sequence). V was clipped by 1 base and J by 5 bases, with 12 bases between them. The CDR3 is made up of 15 amino acids. DNA for the CDR3: TGTGCCACCAGCAGAGGCGGGGACCGGGACAATGAGCAGTTCTTC. It specifies CATSRGGDRDNEQFF.

The rearrangement links TRBV7-2 to TRBJ2-3; no firm D call. Trimming took off 1 base at V and 6 bases at J, with 14 bases between the two ends. The CDR3 sequence is 15 residues long. Germline CDR1 SGHTA, CDR2 FQGNSA. CDR3 bases: TGTGCCAGCAGCTTAGAGTTAACCCTCAGGGATACGCAGTATTTT. Translated, it gives CASSLELTLRDTQYF.

The chain couples TRBV15 to TRBJ2-5, with D perhaps TRBD1 (6 bases). Germline-derived CDR1 and CDR2 are LNHNV and YYDKDF (reference sequence). V was trimmed by 3 bases and J by 4 bases, leaving 15 bases between them. This CDR3 is built from 15 residues. CDR3 residues: CATSRRDRQGETQYF. CDR3 sequence (DNA): TGTGCCACCAGCAGGCGCGACAGGCAGGGAGAGACCCAGTACTTC.

The chain links TRBV15 to TRBJ2-2, with 14 bases fitting TRBD2. This CDR3 contains 16 residues. V lost 3 bases and J lost 6; bases outside the gene matches: 3. Germline assignment: CDR1 LNHNV and CDR2 YYDKDF (reference sequence). The CDR3 bases are TGTGCCACCAGCAGGGGGGGACTAGCGGGAGCCGGGGAGCTGTTTTTT. This translates into CATSRGGLAGAGELFF.

The chain recombines TRBV18 with TRBJ2-2; 7 positions agree with TRBD1. The CDR3 totals 15 residues. CDR1 is KGHSH and CDR2 is LQKENI in the germline V gene. Losses at the gene ends were 3 bases for V and 7 bases for J; bases not matched to a gene: 8. CDR3 bases: TGTGCCAGCTCACCGATCGAGGGGGCCGTCGGGGAGCTGTTTTTT. Its protein is CASSPIEGAVGELFF. The whole variable domain, filled in from reference TRBV18 and TRBJ2-2, reads NAGVMQNPRHLVRRRGQEARLRCSPMKGHSHVYWYRQLPEEGLKFMVYLQKENIIDESGMPKERFSAEFPKEGPSILRIQQVVRGDSAAYFCASSPIEGAVGELFFGEGSRLTVL.

Only a few counts were recorded for this clone. The chain joins TRBV10-3 to TRBJ2-1, with 7 bases matching TRBD2. The ends lost 6 bases at V and 8 bases at J; junction bases unmatched: 7. This CDR3 is 13 amino acids long. CDR1 ENHRY and CDR2 SYGVKD come from the germline V gene. In DNA, the CDR3 is TGTGCCATCAGCGGGAGGCCACCCGATGAGCAGTTCTTC. It translates to CAISGRPPDEQFF.

The CDR3 spells CASSVGQGAGDTQYF. The DNA for the CDR3 is TGTGCCAGCAGCGTCGGACAGGGGGCAGGGGATACGCAGTATTTT. The rearrangement uses TRBV9 and TRBJ2-3; 11 bases fit TRBD1. With 2 bases clipped from V and 6 bases from J, the junction kept 5 bases outside the gene matches. The germline V gene encodes CDR1 SGDLS and CDR2 YYNGEE. The CDR3 is made up of 15 amino acids.

V is TRBV5-1 and J is TRBJ1-4, with 7 bases matching TRBD1. Per the germline V gene, CDR1 is SGHRS and CDR2 is YFSETQ. With 3 bases clipped from V and 5 bases from J, the junction kept 4 bases outside the gene matches. CDR3 length equals 14 residues. In DNA, the CDR3 is TGCGCCAGCAGCTCCGGGACAGAGAATGAAAAACTGTTTTTT. Translation: CASSSGTENEKLFF.

This chain uses TRBV19 with TRBJ1-4; no reliable D call. The CDR3 loop spans 15 amino acids. Germline CDR1 and CDR2: LNHDA and SQIVND (reference sequence). V lost 7 bases to trimming and J lost 3 bases, with 15 bases between them. The CDR3 DNA follows: TGTGCCAGTACCCCGGTTTTGTTGGCTAATGAAAAACTGTTTTTT. Translating gives CASTPVLLANEKLFF.

This clone was seen a few times. The chain is built from TRBV30 and TRBJ1-3; 8 bases agree with TRBD1. Looked up from germline, CDR1 is GTSNPN and CDR2 is SVGIG (reference sequence). The V gene end was trimmed by 3 bases and the J gene end by 0 bases; junction bases not matched to a gene: 1. This CDR3 contains 14 residues. The CDR3 region has the DNA TGTGCCTGGAGGGACAGGGACTCTGGAAACACCATATATTTT. It translates to CAWRDRDSGNTIYF. Together with reference TRBV30 and TRBJ1-3, the CDR3 gives the full variable domain: SQTIHQWPATLVQPVGSPLSLECTVEGTSNPNLYWYRQAAGRGLQLLFYSVGIGQISSEVPQNLSASRPQDRQFILSSKKLLLSDSGFYLCAWRDRDSGNTIYFGEGSWLTVV.

This chain links TRBV12-3 or TRBV12-4 with TRBJ2-1; D is unresolved. CDR3 size: 11 residues. V lost 2 bases and J lost 12, with 8 bases in between. The CDR3 DNA sequence: TGTGCCAGCAGTTTATTCGAGCGGCAGTTCTTC. Protein: CASSLFERQFF.

This clone was counted a few times. This chain uses TRBV5-5 with TRBJ2-5; maybe TRBD2 (6 bases). V was cut by 1 base and J by 5 bases, with 9 bases left in between. Looked up from germline, CDR1 is SGHKS and CDR2 is YYEKEE (reference sequence). CDR3 size: 13 residues. The CDR3 DNA is TGTGCCAGCAGCTTGCTTACTAGCGAGACCCAGTACTTC. This translates into CASSLLTSETQYF.

In regard to this clone: At one boundary the junction diverges from the germline segment, which might be a read error. CDR3 in amino acids: CAGRLAGDTGELFF. DNA for the CDR3: TGTGCCGGCAGACTAGCGGGAGACACCGGGGAGCTGTTTTTT. The rearrangement links TRBV6-5 to TRBJ2-2, with 12 bases that match TRBD2. CDR1 and CDR2 from the germline V gene are MNHEY and SVGAGI. This CDR3 is built from 14 residues.

This chain connects TRBV19 to TRBJ1-2; D might be TRBD1 (6 bases). CDR3 length equals 13 residues. The germline V gene has CDR1 LNHDA and CDR2 SQIVND (reference sequence). Trimming shortened V by 9 bases and J by 5 bases, and 16 bases separated the two germline ends. CDR3 nucleotides: TGTGCCAGCCTTAGGGGTCAGGGGTATGGCTACACCTTC. It translates to CASLRGQGYGYTF.

This chain links TRBV6-5 with TRBJ1-1; TRBD1 agrees at 7 bases. Germline V CDR1 and CDR2: MNHEY, SVGAGI. The CDR3 is made up of 15 amino acids. V shed 7 bases and J 0 bases; nucleotides not matched to a gene: 8. The CDR3 here is CASTNRDRLNTEAFF. The CDR3 DNA follows: TGTGCCAGCACCAACAGGGACAGATTGAACACTGAAGCTTTCTTT.

V usage is TRBV6-1 and J usage is TRBJ2-7; D might be TRBD2 (6 bases). The CDR3 consists of 15 residues. V shed 0 bases and J shed 0 bases, with 9 bases lying between them. Germline V gives CDR1 MNHNS, CDR2 SASEGT. The CDR3 is CASSEATGVSYEQYF. For the CDR3, the DNA is TGTGCCAGCAGTGAAGCGACGGGAGTCTCCTACGAGCAGTACTTC.

This rearrangement joins TRBV7-9 to TRBJ2-1, with a tentative D call TRBD1 (6 bases). There are 14 residues in the CDR3. Germline V gene data show CDR1 as SEHNR and CDR2 as FQNEAQ (reference sequence). Trimming took 4 bases from V and 3 from J, leaving 10 bases between them. CDR3 coding DNA: TGTGCCAGCAGCTGGGGACAAAACTACAATGAGCAGTTCTTC. Translating it yields CASSWGQNYNEQFF. The variable domain in full, with the rest retrieved from reference TRBV7-9 and TRBJ2-1, is DTGVSQNPRHKITKRGQNVTFRCDPISEHNRLYWYRQTLGQGPEFLTYFQNEAQLEKSRLLSDRFSAERPKGSFSTLEIQRTEQGDSAMYLCASSWGQNYNEQFFGPGTRLTVL.

This sequence joins TRBV10-3 and TRBJ2-3; D gene unclear. This CDR3 spans 15 amino acids. CDR1 and CDR2 from the germline V gene are ENHRY and SYGVKD. Trimming left V 7 bases short and J 0 bases short, with 14 bases between. The CDR3 DNA sequence: TGTGCCATCATGTCCGGAGAGTCTAGCACAGATACGCAGTATTTT. Its translation: CAIMSGESSTDTQYF.